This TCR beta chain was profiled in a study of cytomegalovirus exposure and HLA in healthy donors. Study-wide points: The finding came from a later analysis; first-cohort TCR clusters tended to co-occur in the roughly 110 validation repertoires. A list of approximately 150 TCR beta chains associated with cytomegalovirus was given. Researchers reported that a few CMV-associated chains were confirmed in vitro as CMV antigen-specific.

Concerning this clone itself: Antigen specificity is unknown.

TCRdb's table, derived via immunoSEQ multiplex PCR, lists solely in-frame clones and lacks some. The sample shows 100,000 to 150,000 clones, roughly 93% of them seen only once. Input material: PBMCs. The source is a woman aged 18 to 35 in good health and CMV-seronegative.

CDR3 DNA: TGTGCCAGCAGCGGACGGGAATCTGGGGCCAACGTCCTGACTTTC. This gives the protein CASSGRESGANVLTF. The gene calls are TRBV9 and TRBJ2-6; the D gene is possibly TRBD2 (5 bases). Trimming removed 3 bases at V and 1 base at J, with 8 bases between. CDR1 is SGDLS, CDR2 YYNGEE, per germline. The CDR3 consists of 15 residues.